The rows below give T cell receptor beta chains drawn from one sample of a study of cytomegalovirus exposure and HLA in healthy donors. Some clones are missing from TCRdb's copy, which holds only in-frame ones; the method was immunoSEQ multiplex PCR. The sample holds over 100,000 clones. Source material: PBMCs. These receptors all stem from a young man in good health and CMV-seronegative. The CDR3 runs from the conserved cysteine through the conserved F or W.

V,CDR3
TRBV30,CAWIWGGSNYGYTF
TRBV4-1,CASSPGVLYGYTF
TRBV19,CASIKESTEAFF
TRBV9,CASSVGGEETQYF
TRBV4-2,CASSQAEGSYNSPLHF
TRBV6-5,CASRLGYRGQETQYF
TRBV10-3,CAINTGQGNPETYEQYF
TRBV2,CASSMRTGPDTQYF
TRBV12-5,CASGGFEGTQYF
TRBV5-8,CASSTRDRGSTDTQYF
TRBV10-3,CAISVSFGQGAFANYGYTF
TRBV6-5,CASSWADTSGGSEQYF
TRBV6-4,CASSQSPLHF
TRBV2,CASSRDKAAFYGYTF
TRBV19,CASSIDRQDGYTF
TRBV18,CASFRDTRANTEAFF
TRBV5-1,CASSLWAGTGNEQYF
TRBV4-1,CASSQGVGQGKGEQYF
TRBV29-1,CSGTGTGAYEQYF
TRBV28,CASSLGQGYGYTF
TRBV7-9,CASSLDRGTYEQYF
TRBV7-2,CASSLRGPNQPQHF
TRBV6-4,CASSETGVNGELFF
TRBV7-3,CASRLTAGELFF
TRBV19,CASSISAGQGIHGYTF
TRBV7-9,CASRPTGGNSPLHF
TRBV6-1,CASSEEGDRSKITYNEQFF
TRBV11-2,CASSPLSSYNEQFF
TRBV5-4,CASSPGGHSNTEAFF
TRBV7-6,CASSSPPWGGDTEAFF
TRBV9,CASSVGLKGQETQYF
TRBV2,CASRRSLLQETQYF
TRBV4-2,CASSQPSAGGQETQYF
TRBV5-1,CASSLQRGTQETQYF
TRBV7-9,CASSLEGVTDTQYF
TRBV27,CASRKGQGREKLFF
TRBV5-1,CASSLGTGGTGYTF
TRBV7-2,CASTKGGPPLTEAFF
TRBV18,CASSRRPGQAGEETQYF
TRBV7-2,CASSLIRLANGGELFF
TRBV5-1,CASSLGAASGNTIYF
TRBV7-9,CASSKGQNTEAFF
TRBV7-9,CASSGQVAMETGELFF
TRBV18,CASSPVTADYEQYF
TRBV6-4,CVSSDSEGTDTQYF
TRBV25-1,CASSEWGSRGTGELFF
TRBV2,CASSEYSEAFF
TRBV5-8,CASSWDKGQPQHF
TRBV5-6,CASSPDRGNTEAFF
TRBV6-5,CASRDTNSPLHF
TRBV27,CASRPFEGRLEAFF
TRBV27,CASTPKRGNEQFF
TRBV7-3,CASSLRWANQPQHF
TRBV7-2,CASSLGPLGADTQYF
TRBV4-1,CASSLGTGDQPQHF
TRBV4-3,CASSLGAGSNYGYTF